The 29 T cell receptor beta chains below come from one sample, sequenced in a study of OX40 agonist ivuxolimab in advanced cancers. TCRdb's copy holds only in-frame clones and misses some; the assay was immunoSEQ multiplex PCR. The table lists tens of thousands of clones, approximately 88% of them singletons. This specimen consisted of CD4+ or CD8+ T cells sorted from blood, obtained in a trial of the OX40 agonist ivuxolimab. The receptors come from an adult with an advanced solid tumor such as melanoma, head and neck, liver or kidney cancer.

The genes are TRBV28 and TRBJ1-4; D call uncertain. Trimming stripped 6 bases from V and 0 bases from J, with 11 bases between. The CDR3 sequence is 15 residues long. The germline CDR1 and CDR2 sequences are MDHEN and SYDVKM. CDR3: CASRAPLATNEKLFF. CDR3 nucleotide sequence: TGTGCCAGCAGGGCACCACTTGCAACTAATGAAAAACTGTTTTTT.

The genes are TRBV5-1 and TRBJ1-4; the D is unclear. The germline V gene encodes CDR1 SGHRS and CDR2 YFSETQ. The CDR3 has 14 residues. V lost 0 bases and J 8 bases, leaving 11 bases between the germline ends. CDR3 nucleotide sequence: TGCGCCAGCAGCTTGGGCGGGAGGGAGGAAAAACTGTTTTTT. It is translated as CASSLGGREEKLFF.

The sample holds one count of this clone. CDR3 amino acids: CASSNTGIEQFF. Here the CDR3 DNA reads TGTGCCAGCAGCAACACAGGAATCGAGCAGTTCTTC. V usage is TRBV2 and J usage is TRBJ2-1, with a tentative D call TRBD1 (5 bases). The CDR3 extends over 12 amino acids. Germline values: CDR1 SNHLY, CDR2 FYNNEI. Trimming took off 6 bases at V and 10 bases at J, with 13 bases between the two ends.

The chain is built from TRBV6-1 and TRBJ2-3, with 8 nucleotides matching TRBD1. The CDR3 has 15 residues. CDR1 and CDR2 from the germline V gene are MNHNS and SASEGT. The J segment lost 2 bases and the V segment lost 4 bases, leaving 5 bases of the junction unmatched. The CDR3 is CASSATGVDTDTQYF. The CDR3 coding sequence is TGTGCCAGCAGTGCGACAGGGGTGGACACAGATACGCAGTATTTT.

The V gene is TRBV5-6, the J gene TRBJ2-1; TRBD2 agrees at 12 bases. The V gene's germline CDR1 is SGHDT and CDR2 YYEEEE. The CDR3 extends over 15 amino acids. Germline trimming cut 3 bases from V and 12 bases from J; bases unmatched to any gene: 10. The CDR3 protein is CASSSLTSGGAVQFF. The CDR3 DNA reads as TGTGCCAGCAGCTCGTTGACTAGCGGGGGCGCAGTGCAGTTCTTC.

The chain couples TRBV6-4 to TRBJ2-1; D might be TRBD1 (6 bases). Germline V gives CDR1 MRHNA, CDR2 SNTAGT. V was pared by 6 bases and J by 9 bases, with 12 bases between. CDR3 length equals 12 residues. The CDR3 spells CASRQGLGEQFF. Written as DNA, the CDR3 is TGTGCCAGCAGGCAGGGGTTGGGTGAGCAGTTCTTC.

Here the CDR3 DNA reads TGTGCCAGCAGCCGAGAGACCCCTGGGGGCTACACCTTC. Its protein product is CASSRETPGGYTF. The rearrangement links TRBV2 to TRBJ1-2, with D uncertain. Germline CDR1 reads SNHLY; CDR2 reads FYNNEI. V lost 6 bases, J lost 8 bases, and 16 bases lay in between. The CDR3 runs to 13 residues.

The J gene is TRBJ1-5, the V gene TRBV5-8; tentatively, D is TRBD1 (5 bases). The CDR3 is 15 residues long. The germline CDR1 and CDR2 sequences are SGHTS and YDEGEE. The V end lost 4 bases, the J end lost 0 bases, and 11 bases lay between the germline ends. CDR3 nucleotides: TGTGCCAGCAGCGCGGGACTGAATAGCAATCAGCCCCAGCATTTT. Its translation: CASSAGLNSNQPQHF.

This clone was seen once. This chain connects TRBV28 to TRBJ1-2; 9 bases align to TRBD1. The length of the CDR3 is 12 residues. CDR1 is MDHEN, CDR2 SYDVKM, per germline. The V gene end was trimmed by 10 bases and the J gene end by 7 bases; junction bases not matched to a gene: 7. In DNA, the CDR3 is TGTGCCACCCGACAGGGGGGGGGTGGCTACACCTTC. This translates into CATRQGGGGYTF.

The CDR3 coding sequence is TGCGCCAGCAGCTCCGGGGGCAGGGGGGCCCAAGAGACCCAGTACTTC. Residues: CASSSGGRGAQETQYF. The chain links TRBV4-1 to TRBJ2-5; the D gene is possibly TRBD1 (7 bases). The CDR3 length is 16 residues. Germline lookup yields CDR1 MGHRA and CDR2 YSYEKL. Trimming took 5 bases from V and 1 from J, leaving 17 bases between them.

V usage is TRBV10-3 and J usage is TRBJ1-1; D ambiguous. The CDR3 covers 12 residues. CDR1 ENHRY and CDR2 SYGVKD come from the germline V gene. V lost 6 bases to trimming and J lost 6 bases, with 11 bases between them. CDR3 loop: CAIRKADAEAFF. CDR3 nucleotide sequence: TGTGCCATCAGGAAGGCTGACGCTGAAGCTTTCTTT.

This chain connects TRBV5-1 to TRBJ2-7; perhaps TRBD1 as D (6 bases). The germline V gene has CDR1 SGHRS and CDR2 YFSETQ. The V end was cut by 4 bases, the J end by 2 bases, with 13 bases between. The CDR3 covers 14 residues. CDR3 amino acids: CASSVGTQTYEQYF. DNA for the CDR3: TGCGCCAGCAGCGTTGGGACACAAACCTACGAGCAGTACTTC.

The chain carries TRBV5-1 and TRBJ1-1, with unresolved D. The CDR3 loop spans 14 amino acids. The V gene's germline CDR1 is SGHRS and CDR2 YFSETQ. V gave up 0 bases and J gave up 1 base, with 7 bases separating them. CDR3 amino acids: CASSLGQSNTEAFF. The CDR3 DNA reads TGCGCCAGCAGCTTGGGCCAATCGAACACTGAAGCTTTCTTT. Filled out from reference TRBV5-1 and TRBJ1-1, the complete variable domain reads KAGVTQTPRYLIKTRGQQVTLSCSPISGHRSVSWYQQTPGQGLQFLFEYFSETQRNKGNFPGRFSGRQFSNSRSEMNVSTLELGDSALYLCASSLGQSNTEAFFGQGTRLTVV.

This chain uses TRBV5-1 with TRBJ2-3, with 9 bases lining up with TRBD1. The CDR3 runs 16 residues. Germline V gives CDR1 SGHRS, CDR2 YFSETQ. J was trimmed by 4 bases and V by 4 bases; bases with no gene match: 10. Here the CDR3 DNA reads TGCGCCAGCAGCGCCGATGCCGGGACAGGGCCAGATACGCAGTATTTT. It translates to CASSADAGTGPDTQYF.

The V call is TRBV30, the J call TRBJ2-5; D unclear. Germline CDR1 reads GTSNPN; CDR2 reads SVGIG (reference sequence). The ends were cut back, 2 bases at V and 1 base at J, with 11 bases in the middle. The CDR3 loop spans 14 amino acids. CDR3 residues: CAWSSPGFQETQYF. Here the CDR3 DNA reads TGTGCCTGGAGTAGCCCGGGTTTCCAAGAGACCCAGTACTTC.

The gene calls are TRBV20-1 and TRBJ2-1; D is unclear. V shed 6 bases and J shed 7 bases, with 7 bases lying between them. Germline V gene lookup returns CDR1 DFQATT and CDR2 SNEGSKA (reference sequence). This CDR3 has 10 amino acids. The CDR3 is CSALENEQFF. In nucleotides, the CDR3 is TGCAGTGCGCTGGAGAATGAGCAGTTCTTC.

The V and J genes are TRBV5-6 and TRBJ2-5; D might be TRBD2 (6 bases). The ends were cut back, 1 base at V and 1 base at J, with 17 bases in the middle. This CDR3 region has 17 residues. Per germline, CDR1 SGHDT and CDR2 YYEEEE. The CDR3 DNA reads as TGTGCCAGCAGCTTGCCCGGGAGCGACAGCCGCCAAGAGACCCAGTACTTC. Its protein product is CASSLPGSDSRQETQYF.

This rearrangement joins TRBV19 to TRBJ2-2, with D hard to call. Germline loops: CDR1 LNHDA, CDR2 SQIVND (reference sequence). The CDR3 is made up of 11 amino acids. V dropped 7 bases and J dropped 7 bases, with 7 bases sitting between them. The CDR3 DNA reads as TGTGCCAGTACGGGTAACGGGGAGCTGTTTTTT. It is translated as CASTGNGELFF. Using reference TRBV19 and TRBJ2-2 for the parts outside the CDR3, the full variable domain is DGGITQSPKYLFRKEGQNVTLSCEQNLNHDAMYWYRQDPGQGLRLIYYSQIVNDFQKGDIAEGYSVSREKKESFPLTVTSAQKNPTAFYLCASTGNGELFFGEGSRLTVL.

CDR3 in amino acids: CASSLSGVWYEQYF. DNA for the CDR3: TGTGCCAGCAGCTTGAGCGGGGTTTGGTACGAGCAGTACTTC. This chain joins TRBV12-1 and TRBJ2-7; whether TRBD2, the table's D call, matches the DNA was not checked. TRBV12-1 is flagged as a pseudogene. The CDR3 contains 14 residues.

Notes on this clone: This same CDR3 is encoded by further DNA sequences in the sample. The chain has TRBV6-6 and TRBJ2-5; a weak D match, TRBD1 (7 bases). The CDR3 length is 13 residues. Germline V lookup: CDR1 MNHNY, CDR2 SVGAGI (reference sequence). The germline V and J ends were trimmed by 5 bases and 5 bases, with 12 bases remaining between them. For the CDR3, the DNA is TGTGCCAGCAGTAGCAGGGGGGAGGAGACCCAGTACTTC. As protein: CASSSRGEETQYF.

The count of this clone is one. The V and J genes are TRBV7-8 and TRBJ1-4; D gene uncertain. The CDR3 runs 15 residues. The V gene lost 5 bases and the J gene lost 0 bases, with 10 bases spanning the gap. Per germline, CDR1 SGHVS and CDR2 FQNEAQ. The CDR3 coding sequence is TGTGCCAGCAGCCAAGAGTACGCAACTAATGAAAAACTGTTTTTT. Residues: CASSQEYATNEKLFF.

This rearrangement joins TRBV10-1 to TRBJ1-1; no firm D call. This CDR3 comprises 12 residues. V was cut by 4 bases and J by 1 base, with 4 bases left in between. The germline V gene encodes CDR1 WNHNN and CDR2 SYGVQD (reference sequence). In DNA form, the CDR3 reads TGCGCCAGCAGTGTTGGGAACACTGAAGCTTTCTTT. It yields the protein CASSVGNTEAFF.

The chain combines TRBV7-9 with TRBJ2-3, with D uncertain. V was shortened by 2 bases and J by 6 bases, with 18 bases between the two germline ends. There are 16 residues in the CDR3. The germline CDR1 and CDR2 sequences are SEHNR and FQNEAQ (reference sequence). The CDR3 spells CASSLLDTLRPDTQYF. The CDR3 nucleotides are TGTGCCAGCAGCTTATTAGACACACTACGCCCCGATACGCAGTATTTT.

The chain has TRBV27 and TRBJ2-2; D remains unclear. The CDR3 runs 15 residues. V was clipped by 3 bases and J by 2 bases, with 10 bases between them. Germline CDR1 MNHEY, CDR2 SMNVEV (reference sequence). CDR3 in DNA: TGTGCCAGCAGTTTCCGGCTGACTAACACCGGGGAGCTGTTTTTT. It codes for CASSFRLTNTGELFF.

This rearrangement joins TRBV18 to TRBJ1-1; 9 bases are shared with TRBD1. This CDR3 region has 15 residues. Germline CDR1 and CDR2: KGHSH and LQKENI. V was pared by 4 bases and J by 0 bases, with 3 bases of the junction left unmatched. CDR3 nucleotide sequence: TGTGCCAGCTCACTGGGGACAGGGATGAACACTGAAGCTTTCTTT. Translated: CASSLGTGMNTEAFF.

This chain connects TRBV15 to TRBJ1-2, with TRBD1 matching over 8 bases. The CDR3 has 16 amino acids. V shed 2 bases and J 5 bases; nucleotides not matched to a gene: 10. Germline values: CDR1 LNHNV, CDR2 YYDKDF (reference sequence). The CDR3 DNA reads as TGTGCCACCAGCAGACCCAAGGGGACAGGAGGATATGGCTACACCTTC. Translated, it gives CATSRPKGTGGYGYTF.

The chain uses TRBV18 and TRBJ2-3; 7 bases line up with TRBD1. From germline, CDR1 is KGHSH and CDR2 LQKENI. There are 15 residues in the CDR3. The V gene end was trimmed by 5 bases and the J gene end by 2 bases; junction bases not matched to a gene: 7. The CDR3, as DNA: TGTGCCAGCTCAGTCCGGGACAGAGACACAGATACGCAGTATTTT. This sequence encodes CASSVRDRDTDTQYF.

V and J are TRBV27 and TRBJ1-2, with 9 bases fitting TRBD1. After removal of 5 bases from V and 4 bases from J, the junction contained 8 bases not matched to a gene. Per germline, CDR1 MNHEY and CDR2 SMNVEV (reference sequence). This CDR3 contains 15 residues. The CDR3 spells CASSQRQGGVYGYTF. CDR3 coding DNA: TGTGCCAGCAGTCAAAGACAGGGGGGGGTCTATGGCTACACCTTC.

DNA of the CDR3: TGTGCCGGCATGACAGTTAACACTGAAGCTTTCTTT. Translation: CAGMTVNTEAFF. The rearrangement links TRBV11-3 to TRBJ1-1; maybe TRBD1 (5 bases). CDR3 length: 12 residues. Germline CDR1 is SGHNT and CDR2 is YENEEA. V shed 11 bases and J shed 2 bases, with 12 bases lying between them.